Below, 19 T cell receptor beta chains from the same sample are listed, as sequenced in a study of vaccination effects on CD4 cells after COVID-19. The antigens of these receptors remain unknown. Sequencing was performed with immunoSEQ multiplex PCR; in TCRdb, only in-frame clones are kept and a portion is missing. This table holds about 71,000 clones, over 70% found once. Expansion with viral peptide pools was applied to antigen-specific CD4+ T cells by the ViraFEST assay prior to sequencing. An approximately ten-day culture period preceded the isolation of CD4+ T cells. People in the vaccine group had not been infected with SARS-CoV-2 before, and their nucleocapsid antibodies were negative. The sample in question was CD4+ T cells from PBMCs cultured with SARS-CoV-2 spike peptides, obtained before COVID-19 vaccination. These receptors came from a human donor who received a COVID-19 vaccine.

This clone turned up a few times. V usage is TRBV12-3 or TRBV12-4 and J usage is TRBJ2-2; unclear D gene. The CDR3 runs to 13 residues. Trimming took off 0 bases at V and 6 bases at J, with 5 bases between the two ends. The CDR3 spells CASSLAWPGELFF. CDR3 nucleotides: TGTGCCAGCAGTTTAGCGTGGCCCGGGGAGCTGTTTTTT.

The CDR3 region is CATSRETDSGRQFF. DNA for the CDR3: TGTGCCACCAGCAGAGAAACGGACAGCGGCAGGCAGTTCTTC. The V gene is TRBV15, the J gene TRBJ2-1; D is perhaps TRBD1 (6 bases). Germline loops: CDR1 LNHNV, CDR2 YYDKDF (reference sequence). Deletions cut 0 bases from V and 12 bases from J, with 15 bases between. The CDR3 runs 14 residues.

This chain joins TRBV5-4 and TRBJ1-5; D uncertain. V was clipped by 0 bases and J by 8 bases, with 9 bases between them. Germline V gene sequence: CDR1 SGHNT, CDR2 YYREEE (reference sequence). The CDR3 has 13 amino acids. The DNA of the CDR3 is TGTGCCAGCAGCTTGGGGGTAGTGGAGCCCCAGCATTTT. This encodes CASSLGVVEPQHF.

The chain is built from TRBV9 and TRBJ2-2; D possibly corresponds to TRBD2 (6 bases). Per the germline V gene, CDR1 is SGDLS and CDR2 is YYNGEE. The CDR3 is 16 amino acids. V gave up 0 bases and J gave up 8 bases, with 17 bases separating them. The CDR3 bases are TGTGCCAGCAGCGTAGCCGCGGGGTCCTATCCTGGGGAGCTGTTTTTT. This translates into CASSVAAGSYPGELFF.

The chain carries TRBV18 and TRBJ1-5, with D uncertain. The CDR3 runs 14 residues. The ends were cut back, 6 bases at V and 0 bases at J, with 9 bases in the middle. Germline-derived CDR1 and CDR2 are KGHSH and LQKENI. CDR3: CASSPNYSNQPQHF. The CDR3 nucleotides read TGTGCCAGCTCTCCCAATTATAGCAATCAGCCCCAGCATTTT.

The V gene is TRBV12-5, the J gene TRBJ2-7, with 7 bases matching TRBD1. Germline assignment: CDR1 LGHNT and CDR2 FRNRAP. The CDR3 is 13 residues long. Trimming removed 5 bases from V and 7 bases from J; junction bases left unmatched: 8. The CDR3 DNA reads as TGTGCTAGTGGTCTCAGGGGGTTCGGGGAGCAGTACGTC. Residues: CASGLRGFGEQYV.

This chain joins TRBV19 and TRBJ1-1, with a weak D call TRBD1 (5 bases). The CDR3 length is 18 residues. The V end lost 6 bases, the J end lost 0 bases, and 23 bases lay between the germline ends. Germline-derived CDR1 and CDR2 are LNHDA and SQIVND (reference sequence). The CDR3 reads CASRITPGSLMMNTEAFF. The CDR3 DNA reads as TGTGCCAGTAGGATAACGCCAGGGAGTCTTATGATGAACACTGAAGCTTTCTTT. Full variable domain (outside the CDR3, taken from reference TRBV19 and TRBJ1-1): DGGITQSPKYLFRKEGQNVTLSCEQNLNHDAMYWYRQDPGQGLRLIYYSQIVNDFQKGDIAEGYSVSREKKESFPLTVTSAQKNPTAFYLCASRITPGSLMMNTEAFFGQGTRLTVV.

The CDR3 reads CASSRGRDYGYTF. The CDR3, as DNA: TGTGCCAGCAGTCGGGGACGGGACTATGGCTACACCTTC. The chain combines TRBV2 with TRBJ1-2, with D possibly matching TRBD1 (5 bases). The CDR3 totals 13 residues. In germline, CDR1 is SNHLY, CDR2 FYNNEI. The V end lost 5 bases, the J end lost 3 bases, and 10 bases lay between the germline ends.

CDR3 loop: CASAGQVATNEKLFF. CDR3 sequence (DNA): TGTGCCAGCGCGGGACAGGTTGCAACTAATGAAAAACTGTTTTTT. J is TRBJ1-4 and V is TRBV2; 8 bases are a match to TRBD1. There are 15 residues in the CDR3. Germline V gene data show CDR1 as SNHLY and CDR2 as FYNNEI. The J segment lost 0 bases and the V segment lost 8 bases, leaving 5 bases of the junction unmatched. Full variable domain (outside the CDR3, taken from reference TRBV2 and TRBJ1-4): EPEVTQTPSHQVTQMGQEVILRCVPISNHLYFYWYRQILGQKVEFLVSFYNNEISEKSEIFDDQFSVERPDGSNFTLKIRSTKLEDSAMYFCASAGQVATNEKLFFGSGTQLSVL.

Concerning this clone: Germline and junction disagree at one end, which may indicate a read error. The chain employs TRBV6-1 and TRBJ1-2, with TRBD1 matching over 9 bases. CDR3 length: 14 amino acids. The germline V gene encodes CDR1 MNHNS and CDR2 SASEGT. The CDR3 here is CASSEAGQGRGGNF. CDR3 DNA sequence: TGTGCCAGCAGTGAAGCGGGACAGGGACGGGGGGGTAACTTC.

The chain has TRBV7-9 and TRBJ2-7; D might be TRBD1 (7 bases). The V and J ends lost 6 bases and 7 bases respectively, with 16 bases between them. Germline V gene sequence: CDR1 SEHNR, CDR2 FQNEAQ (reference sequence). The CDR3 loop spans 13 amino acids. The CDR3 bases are TGTGCCAGCAGTCCCCTGACAGGGAGGGAGCAGTACGTC. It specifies CASSPLTGREQYV.

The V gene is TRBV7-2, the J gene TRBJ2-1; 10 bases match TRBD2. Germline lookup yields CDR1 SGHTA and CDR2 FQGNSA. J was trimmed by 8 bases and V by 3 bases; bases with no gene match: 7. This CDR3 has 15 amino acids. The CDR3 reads CASSFLKRGGHEQFF. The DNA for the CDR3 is TGTGCCAGCAGCTTCCTAAAGCGGGGGGGCCATGAGCAGTTCTTC.

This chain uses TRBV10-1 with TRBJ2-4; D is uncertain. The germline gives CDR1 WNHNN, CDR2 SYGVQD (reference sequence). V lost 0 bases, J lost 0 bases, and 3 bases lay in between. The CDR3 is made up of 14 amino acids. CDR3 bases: TGCGCCAGCAGTGAGTCGGTAGCCAAAAACATTCAGTACTTC. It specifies CASSESVAKNIQYF.

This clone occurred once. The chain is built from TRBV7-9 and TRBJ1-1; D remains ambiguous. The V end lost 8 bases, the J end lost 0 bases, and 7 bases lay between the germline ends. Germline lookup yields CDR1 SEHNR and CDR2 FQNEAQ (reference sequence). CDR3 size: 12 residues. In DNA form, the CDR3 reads TGTGCCAGCTGGGGATTGAACACTGAAGCTTTCTTT. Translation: CASWGLNTEAFF.

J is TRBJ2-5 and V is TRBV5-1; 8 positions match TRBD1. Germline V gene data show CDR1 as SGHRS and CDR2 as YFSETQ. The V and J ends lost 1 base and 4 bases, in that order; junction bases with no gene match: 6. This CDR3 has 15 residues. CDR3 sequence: CASSLFQGARETQYF. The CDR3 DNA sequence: TGCGCCAGCAGCTTGTTCCAGGGGGCACGAGAGACCCAGTACTTC.

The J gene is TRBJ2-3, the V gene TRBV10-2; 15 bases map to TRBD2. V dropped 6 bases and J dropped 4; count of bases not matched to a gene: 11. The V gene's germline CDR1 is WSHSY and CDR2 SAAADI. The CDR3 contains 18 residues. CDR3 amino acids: CASRGLAGGLMGSDTQYF. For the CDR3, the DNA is TGCGCCAGCAGAGGACTAGCGGGGGGGCTTATGGGGTCAGATACGCAGTATTTT.

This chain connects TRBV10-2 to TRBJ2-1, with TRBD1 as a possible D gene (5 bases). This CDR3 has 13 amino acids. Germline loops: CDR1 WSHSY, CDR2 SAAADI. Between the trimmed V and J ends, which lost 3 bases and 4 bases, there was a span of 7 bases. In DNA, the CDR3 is TGCGCCAGCAGTGAACAGGCATACAATGAGCAGTTCTTC. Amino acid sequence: CASSEQAYNEQFF.

CDR3 DNA: TGTGCCAGCAGCCAGGGACAGGGACTATTAGCGGGTAATTCACCCCTCCACTTT. Translation gives CASSQGQGLLAGNSPLHF. The chain couples TRBV3-1 (or the pseudogene TRBV3-2) to TRBJ1-6, with 9 bases lining up with TRBD1. In germline, CDR1 is LGHDT, CDR2 YNNKEL (reference sequence). The V and J ends lost 3 bases and 6 bases, in that order; junction bases with no gene match: 12. The CDR3 loop spans 18 amino acids.

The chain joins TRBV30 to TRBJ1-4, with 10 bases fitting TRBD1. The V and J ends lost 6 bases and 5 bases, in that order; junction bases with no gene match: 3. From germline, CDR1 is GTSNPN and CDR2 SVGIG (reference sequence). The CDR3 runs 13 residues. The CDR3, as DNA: TGTGCCTGCCCGGGACAGGGGAATGAAAAACTGTTTTTT. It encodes CACPGQGNEKLFF.